This T cell receptor beta chain was sequenced for a study of PD-1 blockade in classical Hodgkin lymphoma. Study-wide points: Some patients started nivolumab under 1 year after ASCT, and they were excluded. By C4D1, diversity of CD4+ TCRs had risen significantly, whereas that of CD8+ TCRs had not.

Trimming shortened V by 2 bases and J by 2 bases, and 12 bases separated the two germline ends. The CDR3 sequence is 15 residues long. CDR1 is MNHNS and CDR2 is SASEGT in the germline V gene. Following autologous stem cell transplantation, relapse occurred in every patient, and exposure to brentuximab vedotin varied. As for this clone: Its matching antigen is unknown.

Sequenced by immunoSEQ multiplex PCR; TCRdb stores in-frame clones only, minus some. Here the sample spans 9,000 to 13,000 clones, approximately 84% being singletons. This TCR derives from a human donor with classical Hodgkin lymphoma. Specimen: peripheral blood mononuclear cells (PBMCs), collected before the second cycle of nivolumab. The rearrangement uses TRBV6-1 and TRBJ1-2; possibly TRBD1 for D (5 bases). CDR3 sequence reads: CASSEQPRQNYGYTF. CDR3 bases: TGTGCCAGCAGTGAACAACCCCGACAGAACTATGGCTACACCTTC.